These 23 T cell receptor beta chains were sequenced from one sample in a study of cytomegalovirus exposure and HLA in healthy donors. The PCR was carried out with 60 Vbeta primers and 13 Jbeta primers. This table comes from immunoSEQ multiplex PCR, and its TCRdb copy is limited to in-frame clones, with some not included. The sample consists of fewer than 200,000 clones, approximately 80% of them appearing once. Sequencing was performed on PBMCs. All receptors come from a man between 40 and 49 years old in good health and CMV-seropositive.

The chain is built from TRBV25-1 and TRBJ2-2; the D gene is possibly TRBD1 (5 bases). V shed 5 bases and J shed 4 bases, with 11 bases lying between them. The CDR3 length is 14 residues. CDR1 MGHDK and CDR2 SYGVNS come from the germline V gene. The CDR3 loop is CASSKQGFTGELFF. The CDR3 bases are TGTGCCAGCAGTAAGCAGGGCTTCACCGGGGAGCTGTTTTTT.

This clone has more than one count but fewer than ten. The chain has TRBV7-2 and TRBJ2-2; D perhaps matches TRBD1 (6 bases). Germline CDR1 SGHTA, CDR2 FQGNSA. There are 15 residues in the CDR3. The ends were cut back, 2 bases at V and 5 bases at J, with 12 bases in the middle. Here the CDR3 reads CASSLTGIVTGELFF. The CDR3, as DNA: TGTGCCAGCAGCTTAACAGGGATAGTGACCGGGGAGCTGTTTTTT. Filled out from reference TRBV7-2 and TRBJ2-2, the complete variable domain reads GAGVSQSPSNKVTEKGKDVELRCDPISGHTALYWYRQSLGQGLEFLIYFQGNSAPDKSGLPSDRFSAERTGGSVSTLTIQRTQQEDSAVYLCASSLTGIVTGELFFGEGSRLTVL.

This chain links TRBV7-2 with TRBJ2-1, with TRBD2 as a possible D gene (6 bases). CDR3 length equals 13 residues. The V end lost 5 bases, the J end lost 3 bases, and 8 bases lay between the germline ends. Germline loops: CDR1 SGHTA, CDR2 FQGNSA. The CDR3 protein is CASSGGVYNEQFF. CDR3 sequence (DNA): TGTGCCAGCAGCGGCGGGGTCTACAATGAGCAGTTCTTC.

This clone was found once. The J gene is TRBJ1-1, the V gene TRBV2; 8 bases align to TRBD1. Germline-derived CDR1 and CDR2 are SNHLY and FYNNEI. The CDR3 has 11 amino acids. V dropped 7 bases and J dropped 6; count of bases not matched to a gene: 1. As DNA, the CDR3 is TGTGCCAGCACCAGGGGGCCTGAAGCTTTCTTT. Translating gives CASTRGPEAFF. Full variable domain (remainder filled in from reference TRBV2 and TRBJ1-1): EPEVTQTPSHQVTQMGQEVILRCVPISNHLYFYWYRQILGQKVEFLVSFYNNEISEKSEIFDDQFSVERPDGSNFTLKIRSTKLEDSAMYFCASTRGPEAFFGQGTRLTVV.

There are a few counts of this clone. This chain joins TRBV7-2 and TRBJ1-1; 7 positions agree with TRBD1. The J segment lost 7 bases and the V segment lost 10 bases, leaving 6 bases of the junction unmatched. The CDR3 contains 11 residues. Germline V gene lookup returns CDR1 SGHTA and CDR2 FQGNSA. The CDR3 reads CATTTGIEAFF. As DNA, the CDR3 is TGTGCCACCACGACAGGGATTGAAGCTTTCTTT. Full variable domain (remainder filled in from reference TRBV7-2 and TRBJ1-1): GAGVSQSPSNKVTEKGKDVELRCDPISGHTALYWYRQSLGQGLEFLIYFQGNSAPDKSGLPSDRFSAERTGGSVSTLTIQRTQQEDSAVYLCATTTGIEAFFGQGTRLTVV.

Notes on this clone: An end of the junction differs from the germline gene, which may be a read error. The chain employs TRBV6-1 and TRBJ1-5; D is perhaps TRBD1 (6 bases). The CDR3 extends over 16 amino acids. Germline V gene sequence: CDR1 MNHNS, CDR2 SASEGT. The CDR3 here is CAISEATGRTDQPQHF. DNA for the CDR3: TGTGCCATCAGTGAGGCTACTGGACGGACAGATCAGCCCCAGCATTTT.

This chain uses TRBV11-2 with TRBJ2-5; D is perhaps TRBD2 (6 bases). V lost 5 bases and J lost 7, with 8 bases in between. Germline V CDR1 and CDR2: SGHAT, FQNNGV. The CDR3 consists of 11 residues. CDR3 in amino acids: CASSPRGTQYF. DNA for the CDR3: TGTGCCAGCAGCCCGCGGGGGACCCAGTACTTC.

The V and J genes are TRBV7-3 and TRBJ2-1; maybe TRBD2 (7 bases). This CDR3 comprises 12 residues. Germline V gene sequence: CDR1 SGHTA, CDR2 FQGTGA. Deletions cut 8 bases from V and 7 bases from J, with 12 bases between. The CDR3 spells CASGGAGNEQFF. As DNA, the CDR3 is TGTGCCAGCGGGGGGGCGGGTAATGAGCAGTTCTTC.

The gene calls are TRBV4-2 and TRBJ1-3; unclear D gene. V dropped 0 bases and J dropped 0 bases, with 12 bases sitting between them. Germline values: CDR1 LGHNA, CDR2 YNFKEQ. The CDR3 has 17 residues. The CDR3 here is CASSQDLPRGSGNTIYF. For the CDR3, the DNA is TGTGCCAGCAGCCAAGATTTGCCACGGGGCTCTGGAAACACCATATATTTT.

Concerning this clone itself: This specimen includes other DNA sequences encoding the same CDR3. The chain carries TRBV28 and TRBJ1-4, with 10 bases matching TRBD1. The V gene end was trimmed by 5 bases and the J gene end by 5 bases; junction bases not matched to a gene: 5. In germline, CDR1 is MDHEN, CDR2 SYDVKM. CDR3 length equals 15 residues. CDR3 region: CASSDRGHANEKLFF. The CDR3 DNA sequence: TGTGCCAGCAGTGACAGGGGGCATGCCAATGAAAAACTGTTTTTT.

The rearrangement joins TRBV5-1 to TRBJ1-4; D uncertain. V was cut by 0 bases and J by 0 bases, with 24 bases left in between. This CDR3 has 21 amino acids. Germline V gene sequence: CDR1 SGHRS, CDR2 YFSETQ. CDR3: CASSLAGRLETAAATNEKLFF. The DNA of the CDR3 is TGCGCCAGCAGCTTGGCCGGTAGGTTGGAAACGGCGGCCGCAACTAATGAAAAACTGTTTTTT.

The chain couples TRBV7-9 to TRBJ2-7, with no clear D. There are 14 residues in the CDR3. The V and J ends lost 1 base and 0 bases respectively, with 7 bases between them. CDR1 and CDR2 (germline): SEHNR, FQNEAQ (reference sequence). CDR3 sequence reads: CASSLGGLSYEQYF. The CDR3 DNA follows: TGTGCCAGCAGCTTAGGAGGCCTCTCCTACGAGCAGTACTTC.

V gene TRBV7-8 combines with J gene TRBJ2-7, with a weak D call TRBD2 (6 bases). This CDR3 region has 14 residues. The ends were cut back, 4 bases at V and 3 bases at J, with 13 bases in the middle. Germline V gene sequence: CDR1 SGHVS, CDR2 FQNEAQ. DNA of the CDR3: TGTGCCAGCAGCTATAGCGGAACCAACTACGAGCAGTACTTC. Residues: CASSYSGTNYEQYF.

Worth noting for this clone: The junction shows a germline mismatch at one end, possibly a read error. The rearrangement links TRBV4-1 to TRBJ1-4, with D perhaps matching TRBD1 (5 bases). Germline V gene sequence: CDR1 MGHRA, CDR2 YSYEKL. The CDR3 is 16 residues long. CDR3 DNA sequence: TGTGCCAGCAGCCAAGACCTGGGGGGTAGGATCGAAAAACTGTTTTTT. Protein: CASSQDLGGRIEKLFF.

V usage is TRBV28 and J usage is TRBJ2-4, with 8 bases aligning to TRBD2. The CDR3 loop spans 15 amino acids. The junction had 5 bases not matched to a gene; V was cut back by 4 bases and J by 3 bases. From germline, CDR1 is MDHEN and CDR2 SYDVKM. The CDR3 here is CASSSLREDKNIQYF. The CDR3, as DNA: TGTGCCAGCAGTTCTCTGCGGGAGGACAAAAACATTCAGTACTTC.

The chain combines TRBV5-4 with TRBJ2-7; a possible D gene is TRBD2 (6 bases). The CDR3 length is 14 residues. The germline gives CDR1 SGHNT, CDR2 YYREEE (reference sequence). Trimming pared 4 bases from V and 4 bases from J, leaving 15 bases between. CDR3 sequence: CASSQADRGYEQYF. The CDR3 region has the DNA TGTGCCAGCAGCCAAGCAGACCGGGGGTACGAGCAGTACTTC.

The chain employs TRBV10-3 and TRBJ1-1, with D possibly being TRBD1 (5 bases). The CDR3 runs to 17 residues. The V gene's germline CDR1 is ENHRY and CDR2 SYGVKD. V dropped 2 bases and J dropped 1 base, with 17 bases sitting between them. CDR3 coding DNA: TGTGCCATCAGTGAGAAAATCGGGGGGAGAACGAACACTGAAGCTTTCTTT. Amino acids: CAISEKIGGRTNTEAFF.

The chain couples TRBV4-1 to TRBJ2-7, with 8 bases matching TRBD1. The CDR3 spans 17 residues. Germline V CDR1 and CDR2: MGHRA, YSYEKL. J was trimmed by 3 bases and V by 0 bases; bases with no gene match: 10. The CDR3 DNA is TGCGCCAGCAGCCAAGATAGAAGGACAGGGCGGAACTACGAGCAGTACTTC. This translates into CASSQDRRTGRNYEQYF.

This clone was observed a few times. The chain carries TRBV2 and TRBJ1-5, with 7 bases matching TRBD1. CDR3 length: 14 amino acids. Germline CDR1 is SNHLY and CDR2 is FYNNEI. Unmatched junction bases numbered 7, after V lost 4 bases and J lost 7 bases. CDR3 sequence: CASSATGNGQPQHF. As DNA, the CDR3 is TGTGCCAGCAGTGCGACAGGGAACGGGCAGCCCCAGCATTTT.

J is TRBJ1-2 and V is TRBV2; 7 bases fit TRBD1. The CDR3 has 14 amino acids. Germline V gives CDR1 SNHLY, CDR2 FYNNEI. Losses at the gene ends were 5 bases for V and 2 bases for J; bases not matched to a gene: 5. The CDR3 loop is CASSRTGLNYGYTF. CDR3 sequence (DNA): TGTGCCAGCAGTCGGACAGGCTTGAACTATGGCTACACCTTC.

This chain uses TRBV5-1 with TRBJ2-3; possible D gene TRBD1, 6 bases. The germline V and J ends were trimmed by 2 bases and 2 bases, with 15 bases remaining between them. This CDR3 is built from 16 residues. Germline V CDR1 and CDR2: SGHRS, YFSETQ. The CDR3 bases are TGCGCCAGCAGCTTAAGAGGAGGACAGAACACAGATACGCAGTATTTT. Its translation: CASSLRGGQNTDTQYF.

The V gene is TRBV27, the J gene TRBJ2-2, with D perhaps TRBD1 (5 bases). V was clipped by 2 bases and J by 3 bases, with 10 bases between them. This CDR3 region has 15 residues. Germline CDR1 and CDR2: MNHEY and SMNVEV (reference sequence). CDR3 protein: CASSLARADTGELFF. CDR3 coding DNA: TGTGCCAGCAGTTTAGCCAGGGCCGACACCGGGGAGCTGTTTTTT.

V is TRBV28 and J is TRBJ2-3; 10 bases map to TRBD2. The germline gives CDR1 MDHEN, CDR2 SYDVKM. Germline trimming cut 9 bases from V and 1 base from J; bases unmatched to any gene: 1. The CDR3 loop spans 13 amino acids. In nucleotides, the CDR3 is TGTGCCAGTGGGACTAGCGGCACAGATACGCAGTATTTT. This codes for CASGTSGTDTQYF.